This T cell receptor beta chain was profiled in a study of chemoradiotherapy in HPV16-positive cancers. This clone has just a few counts. As yet, its antigen is unknown. Germline V gene data show CDR1 as GTSNPN and CDR2 as SVGIG (reference sequence). Trimming left V 3 bases short and J 5 bases short, with 16 bases between. The CDR3 contains 15 residues. Notes on the study in general: Better recurrence-free survival went with HPV-responsive T-cell expansion in HPV16-positive patients. Candidate HPV-specific clones and E7-related TCR motifs grew in tumor during treatment.

Libraries were prepared by immunoSEQ multiplex PCR; TCRdb keeps only in-frame clonotypes and omits some of them. The table lists 1,200 or so clones, more than 80% of them singletons, with more than 5% in the top ten. Over chemoradiotherapy, repertoires were sampled more than once. The sequenced sample was tumor tissue, obtained from a patient who underwent chemoradiotherapy. The receptor comes from a human donor with HPV-associated anogenital cancer. This chain links TRBV30 with TRBJ1-4; weak D call: TRBD1 (5 bases). The CDR3 bases are TGTGCCTGGAGCCCTCAGGGAAGCCGGAATGAAAAACTGTTTTTT. Encoded protein: CAWSPQGSRNEKLFF.